This T cell receptor beta chain was identified in a study of shared clonotypes between healthy human individuals. Study-wide background: Per donor, CD8 memory used one plate, CD8 naive used two, CD4 memory used three and CD4 naive used three.

Germline V gene sequence: CDR1 SQVTM, CDR2 ANQGSEA. V gave up 6 bases and J gave up 5 bases; unmatched junction bases: 10. The length of the CDR3 is 13 residues. Generated by immunoSEQ multiplex PCR, the TCRdb table keeps only in-frame clones and is missing some. The table records some 1,400,000 clones, over 95% of them present only once. About this clone: Its antigen is not identified.

Study-wide points: Naive CD4 clonotype sharing across several donors was about 5%.

Adult donors, all healthy and HIV-negative, had no recent acute infections or vaccinations. Researchers partitioned CD4+ cells into CD45RA+ naive and CD45RA-negative memory subsets. The chain carries TRBV29-1 and TRBJ2-7; 7 bases agree with TRBD1. The sequence derives from a man aged 30 to 39 in good health. Source material: naive CD4+ T cells sorted from blood. Regarding subset: CD45RA+ positively selected. The CDR3 spells CSVKGTVKNEQYF. In DNA, the CDR3 is TGCAGCGTGAAGGGGACAGTTAAAAACGAGCAGTACTTC.